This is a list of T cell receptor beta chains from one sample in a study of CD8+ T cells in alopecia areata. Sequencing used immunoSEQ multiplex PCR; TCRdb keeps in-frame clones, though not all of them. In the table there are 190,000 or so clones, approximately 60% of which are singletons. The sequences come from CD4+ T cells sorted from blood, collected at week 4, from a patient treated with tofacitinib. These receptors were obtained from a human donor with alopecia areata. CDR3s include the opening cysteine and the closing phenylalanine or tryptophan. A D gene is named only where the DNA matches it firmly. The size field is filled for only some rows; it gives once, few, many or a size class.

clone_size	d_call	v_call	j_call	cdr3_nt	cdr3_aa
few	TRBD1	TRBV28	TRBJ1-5	TGTGCCAGCAGTTTGACAGGGATCAATCAGCCCCAGCATTTT	CASSLTGINQPQHF
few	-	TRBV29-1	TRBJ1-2	TGCAGCGTTGAAATTATGGGCAGCTTTGGTGGCTACACCTTC	CSVEIMGSFGGYTF
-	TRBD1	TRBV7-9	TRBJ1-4	TGTGCCAGCAGCTTAGCCCTGGGACAGGGAAATGAAAAACTGTTTTTT	CASSLALGQGNEKLFF
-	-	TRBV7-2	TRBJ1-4	TGTGCAAGCGGGGCGAGCGATGAAAAACTGTTTTTT	CASGASDEKLFF
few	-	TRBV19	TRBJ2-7	TGTGCCAGTAGTCCCGGGTCGTCTTACGAGCAGTACTTC	CASSPGSSYEQYF
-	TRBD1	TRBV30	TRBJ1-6	TGTGCCTGGAGGGACAGGACTGATTCACCCCTCCACTTT	CAWRDRTDSPLHF
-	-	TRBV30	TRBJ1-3	TGTGCCTGGCTAAGGAGAAACACCATATATTTT	CAWLRRNTIYF
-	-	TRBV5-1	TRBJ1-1	TGCGCCAGCAGCTTGGTCACAGGGCGGTCGAACACTGAAGCTTTCTTT	CASSLVTGRSNTEAFF
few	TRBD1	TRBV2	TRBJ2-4	TGTGCCAGCAGTATACCGTCGCTGGGACAGGGACACATTCAGTACTTC	CASSIPSLGQGHIQYF
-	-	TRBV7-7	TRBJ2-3	TGTGCTAGCAGTATGGGCCTAGCCAGCACAGATACGCAGTATTTT	CASSMGLASTDTQYF
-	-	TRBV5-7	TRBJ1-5	TGTGCCAGCAGCTTGGGCTCCGGGGGGCTCCTATTGCCCCAGCATTTT	CASSLGSGGLLLPQHF
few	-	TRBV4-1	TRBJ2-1	TGCGCCAGCAGCCTAGAGGGTGGTGAGCAGTTCTTC	CASSLEGGEQFF
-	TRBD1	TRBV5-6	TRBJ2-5	TGTGCCAGCAGCTGGGCGACAGGGGGTCAGGAGACCCAGTACTTC	CASSWATGGQETQYF
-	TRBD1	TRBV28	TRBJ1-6	TGTGCCAGCAGGTCATCAGGGGGCACCTATAATTCACCCCTCCACTTT	CASRSSGGTYNSPLHF
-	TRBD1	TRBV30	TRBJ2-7	TGTGCCTGGCCGAGGGACAGGGAGAACGAGCAGTACTTC	CAWPRDRENEQYF
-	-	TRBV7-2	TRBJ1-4	TGTGCCAGCAGCCCGAGGCCCAGCCAGGAACTGTTTTTT	CASSPRPSQELFF
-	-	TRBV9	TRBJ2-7	TGTGCCAGCAGCTCCCCGGGGGAGCAGTACTTC	CASSSPGEQYF
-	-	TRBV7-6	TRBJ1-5	TGTGCCAGCAGCCAGGGTCCGAATCAGCCCCAGCATTTT	CASSQGPNQPQHF
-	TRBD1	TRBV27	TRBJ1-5	TGTGCCAGGGACCGGACAGGGGTCCCCAAACAGCATTTT	CARDRTGVPKQHF
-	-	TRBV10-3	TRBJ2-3	TGTGCCATCAGTGAGTCGGATCTGGCAGATACGCAGTATTTT	CAISESDLADTQYF
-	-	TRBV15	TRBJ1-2	TGTGCCACCAGCAGAGATTCTAGGGTTGGCGATGGCTACACCTTC	CATSRDSRVGDGYTF
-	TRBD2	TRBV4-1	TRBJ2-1	TGCGCCAGCAGCCAAGACTGGACTAGCGCGAGCTCCTACAATGAGCAGTTCTTC	CASSQDWTSASSYNEQFF
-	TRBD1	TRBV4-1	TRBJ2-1	TGCGCCAGCAGCCCCCATGGACAGGGGAAGTGGGAGCAGTTCTTC	CASSPHGQGKWEQFF
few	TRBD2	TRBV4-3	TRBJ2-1	TGCGCCAGCAGCCAAGTGTGGGGTAGCGGGACCTACAATGAGCAGTTCTTC	CASSQVWGSGTYNEQFF
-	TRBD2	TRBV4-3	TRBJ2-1	TGCGCCAGCAGCCAACTTAGCGGGGGACACGGCAATGAGCAGTTCTTC	CASSQLSGGHGNEQFF
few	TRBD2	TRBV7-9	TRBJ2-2	TGTGCCAGCAGTGCGACTAGCCTCACCGGGGAGCTGTTTTTT	CASSATSLTGELFF
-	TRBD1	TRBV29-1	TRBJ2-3	TGCAGCGTCCGCCCGTCGACAGGGGCGGAAACGCAGTATTTT	CSVRPSTGAETQYF
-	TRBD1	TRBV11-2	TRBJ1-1	TGTGCCAGCAGCGGTCAGGGGGTAAACACTGAAGCTTTCTTT	CASSGQGVNTEAFF
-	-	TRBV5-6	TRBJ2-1	TGTGCCAGCAGCTTTGGGGGAAGCTCCTACAATGAGCAGTTCTTC	CASSFGGSSYNEQFF
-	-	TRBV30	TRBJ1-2	TGTGCCTCCATGAAGTCTCAGGGCGACGGCTACACCTTC	CASMKSQGDGYTF
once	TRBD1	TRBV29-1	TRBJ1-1	TGCAGCGTTGAAGATCTTCGGGACAGGGGACCTGAAGCTTTCTTT	CSVEDLRDRGPEAFF
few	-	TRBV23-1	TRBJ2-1	TGCGCCAGCAGTCAATCTCCCCCAGGCGATGAGCAGTTCTTC	CASSQSPPGDEQFF
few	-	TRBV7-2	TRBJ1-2	TGTGCCAGCAGCTTTACAACCCTGTTGGGGTTCTATGGCTACACCTTC	CASSFTTLLGFYGYTF
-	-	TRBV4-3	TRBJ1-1	TGCGCCAGCAGCCACACACTAGGGGAGACTGAAGCTTTCTTT	CASSHTLGETEAFF
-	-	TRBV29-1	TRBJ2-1	TGCAGCGTTCGGGATCGCGGGTTCCAGTTCTTC	CSVRDRGFQFF
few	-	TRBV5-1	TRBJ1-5	TGCGCCAGCAGCTCGGGACTTTACAATCAGCCCCAGCATTTT	CASSSGLYNQPQHF
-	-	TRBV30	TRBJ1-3	TGTGCCTGGAGTGATGGCTACCCCGCGGACACCATATATTTT	CAWSDGYPADTIYF
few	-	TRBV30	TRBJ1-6	TGTGCGCTGGACAGTCTAAATTCACCCCTCCACTTT	CALDSLNSPLHF
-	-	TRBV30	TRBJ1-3	TGTGCCTGGAATTGGGATAACACTGGAAACACCATATATTTT	CAWNWDNTGNTIYF
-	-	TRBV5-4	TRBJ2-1	TGTGCCAGCCTGATGGCGGGGGCTAGCTCCTACAATGAGCAGTTCTTC	CASLMAGASSYNEQFF
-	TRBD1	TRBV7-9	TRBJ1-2	TGTGCCAGCAGCTCACGACAGGGGGACGATGGCTACACCTTC	CASSSRQGDDGYTF
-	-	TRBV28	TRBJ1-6	TGTGCCAGCAGTCCCGCCTTACAGGGAACCCATAATTCACCCCTCCACTTT	CASSPALQGTHNSPLHF
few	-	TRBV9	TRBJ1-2	TGTGCCAGCAGCGTAGTTAGTGGATCTAACTATGGCTACACCTTC	CASSVVSGSNYGYTF
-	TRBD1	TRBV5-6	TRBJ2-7	TGTGCCAGCAGCTTGCGTCGGCTAATACAGGGGGGAGGCGAGCAGTACTTC	CASSLRRLIQGGGEQYF
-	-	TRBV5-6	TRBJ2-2	TGTGCCAGCAGCTTGGTCCGGCAGGGGAACACCGGGGAGCTGTTTTTT	CASSLVRQGNTGELFF
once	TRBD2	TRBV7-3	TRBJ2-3	TGTGCCAGCAGCTCGGGACTAGCGGGGGGTACGCAGTATTTT	CASSSGLAGGTQYF
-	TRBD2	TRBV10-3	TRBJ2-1	TGTGCCATCAGCACTAGCGGGGGGAAGGTCGAGCAGTTCTTC	CAISTSGGKVEQFF
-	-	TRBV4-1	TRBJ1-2	TGCGCCAGCAGCCACCCGACGTCAGGGGACTATGGCTACACCTTC	CASSHPTSGDYGYTF
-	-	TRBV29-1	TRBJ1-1	TGCAGCGTTGTGAGGGGGAACACTGAAGCTTTCTTT	CSVVRGNTEAFF
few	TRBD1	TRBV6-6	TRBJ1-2	TGTGCCAGCAGTCCCCGGGACAGGGGAAACTATGGCTACACCTTC	CASSPRDRGNYGYTF
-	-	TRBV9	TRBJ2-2	TGTGCCAGCAGCACCCGACAGGCCAACACCGGGGAGCTGTTTTTT	CASSTRQANTGELFF